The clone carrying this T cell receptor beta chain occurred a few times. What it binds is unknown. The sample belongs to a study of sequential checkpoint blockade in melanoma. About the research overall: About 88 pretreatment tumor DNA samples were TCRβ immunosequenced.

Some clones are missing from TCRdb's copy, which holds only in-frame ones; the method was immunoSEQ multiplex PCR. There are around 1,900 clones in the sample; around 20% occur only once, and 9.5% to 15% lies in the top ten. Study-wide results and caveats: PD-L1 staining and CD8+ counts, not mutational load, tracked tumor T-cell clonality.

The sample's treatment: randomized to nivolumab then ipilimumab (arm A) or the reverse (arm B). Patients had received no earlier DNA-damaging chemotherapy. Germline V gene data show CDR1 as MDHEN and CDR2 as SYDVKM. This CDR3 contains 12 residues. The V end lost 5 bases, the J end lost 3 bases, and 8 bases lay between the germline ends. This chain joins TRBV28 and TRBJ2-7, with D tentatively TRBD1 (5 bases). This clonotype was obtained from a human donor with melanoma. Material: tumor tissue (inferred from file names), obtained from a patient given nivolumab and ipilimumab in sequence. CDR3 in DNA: TGTGCCAGCAGTCCCGACAGCTACGAGCAGTACTTC. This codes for CASSPDSYEQYF.